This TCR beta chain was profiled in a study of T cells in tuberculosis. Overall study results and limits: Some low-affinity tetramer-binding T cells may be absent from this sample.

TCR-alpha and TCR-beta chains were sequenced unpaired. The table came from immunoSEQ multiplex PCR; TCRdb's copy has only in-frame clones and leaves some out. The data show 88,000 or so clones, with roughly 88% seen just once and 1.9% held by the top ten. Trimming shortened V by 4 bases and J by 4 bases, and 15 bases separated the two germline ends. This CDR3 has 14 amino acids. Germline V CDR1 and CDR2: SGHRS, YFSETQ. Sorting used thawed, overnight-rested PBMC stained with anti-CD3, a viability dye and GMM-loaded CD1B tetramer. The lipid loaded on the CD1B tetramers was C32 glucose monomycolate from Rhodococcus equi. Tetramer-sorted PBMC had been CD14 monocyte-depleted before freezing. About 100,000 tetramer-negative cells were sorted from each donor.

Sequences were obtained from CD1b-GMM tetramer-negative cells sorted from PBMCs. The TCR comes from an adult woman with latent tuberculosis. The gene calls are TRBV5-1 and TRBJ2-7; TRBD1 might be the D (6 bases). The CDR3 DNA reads TGCGCCAGCAGCCCAACAGGGTTGGAGTACGAGCAGTACGTC. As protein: CASSPTGLEYEQYV.